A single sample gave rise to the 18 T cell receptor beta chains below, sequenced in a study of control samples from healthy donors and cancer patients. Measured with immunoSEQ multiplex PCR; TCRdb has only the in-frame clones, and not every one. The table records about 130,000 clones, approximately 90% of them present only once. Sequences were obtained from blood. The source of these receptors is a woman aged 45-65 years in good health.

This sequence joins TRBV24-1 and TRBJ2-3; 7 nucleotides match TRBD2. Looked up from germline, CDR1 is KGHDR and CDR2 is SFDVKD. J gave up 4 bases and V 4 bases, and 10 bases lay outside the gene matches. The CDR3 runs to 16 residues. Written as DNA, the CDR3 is TGTGCCACCAGTGAGGGAGGCAGGGCGGGGGCAGATACGCAGTATTTT. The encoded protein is CATSEGGRAGADTQYF.

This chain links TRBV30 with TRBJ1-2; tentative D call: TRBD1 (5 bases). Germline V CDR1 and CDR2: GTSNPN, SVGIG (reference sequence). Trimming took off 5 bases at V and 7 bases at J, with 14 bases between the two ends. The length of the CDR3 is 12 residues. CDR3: CAWAREWGGYTF. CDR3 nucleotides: TGTGCCTGGGCCAGGGAATGGGGTGGCTACACCTTC.

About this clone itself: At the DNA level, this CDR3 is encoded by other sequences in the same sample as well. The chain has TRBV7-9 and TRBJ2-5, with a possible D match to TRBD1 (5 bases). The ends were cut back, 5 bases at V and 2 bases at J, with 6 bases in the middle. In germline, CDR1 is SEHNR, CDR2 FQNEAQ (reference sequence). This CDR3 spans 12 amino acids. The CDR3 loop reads CASSQGQETQYF. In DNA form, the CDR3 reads TGTGCCAGCAGCCAGGGACAAGAGACCCAGTACTTC.

The CDR3 DNA follows: TGCGCCAGCAGCTTCGCTAGCGGGAACACACCGGGCCTCTCCGAGCAGTACTTC. Protein: CASSFASGNTPGLSEQYF. The rearrangement links TRBV5-1 to TRBJ2-7, with 9 bases fitting TRBD2. V lost 2 bases, J lost 6 bases, and 18 bases stayed unmatched. CDR1 and CDR2 (germline): SGHRS, YFSETQ. This CDR3 region has 18 residues.

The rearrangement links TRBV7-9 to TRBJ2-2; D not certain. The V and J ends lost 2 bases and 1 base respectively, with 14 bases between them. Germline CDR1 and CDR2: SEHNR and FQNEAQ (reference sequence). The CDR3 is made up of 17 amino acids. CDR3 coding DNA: TGTGCCAGCAGCTTACCGATACTCAGATGGAACACCGGGGAGCTGTTTTTT. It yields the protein CASSLPILRWNTGELFF.

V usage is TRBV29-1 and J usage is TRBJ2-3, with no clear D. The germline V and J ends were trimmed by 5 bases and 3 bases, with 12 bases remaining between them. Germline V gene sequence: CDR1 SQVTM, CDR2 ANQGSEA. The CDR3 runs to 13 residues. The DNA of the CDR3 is TGCAGCGTTTTAGGTGGGAAAACAGATACGCAGTATTTT. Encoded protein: CSVLGGKTDTQYF.

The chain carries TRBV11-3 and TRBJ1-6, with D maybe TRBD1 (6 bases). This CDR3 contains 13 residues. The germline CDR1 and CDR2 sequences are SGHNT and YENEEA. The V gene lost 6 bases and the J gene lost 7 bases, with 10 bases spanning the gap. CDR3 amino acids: CASSRDTNSPLHF. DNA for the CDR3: TGTGCCAGCAGTCGGGACACGAATTCACCCCTCCACTTT.

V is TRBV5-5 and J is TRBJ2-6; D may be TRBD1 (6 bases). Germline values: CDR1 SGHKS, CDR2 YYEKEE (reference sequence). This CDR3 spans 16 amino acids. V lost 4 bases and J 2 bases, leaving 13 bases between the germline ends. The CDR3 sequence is CASSRQGSAGANVLTF. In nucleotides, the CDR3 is TGTGCCAGCAGCCGTCAGGGGTCGGCTGGGGCCAACGTCCTGACTTTC.

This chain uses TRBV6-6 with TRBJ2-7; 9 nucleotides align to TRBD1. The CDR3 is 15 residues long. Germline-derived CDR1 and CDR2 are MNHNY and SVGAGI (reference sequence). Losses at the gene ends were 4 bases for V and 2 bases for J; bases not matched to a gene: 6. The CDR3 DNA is TGTGCCAGCAGTTTCACCGGGACAGGGACCTACGAGCAGTACTTC. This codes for CASSFTGTGTYEQYF.

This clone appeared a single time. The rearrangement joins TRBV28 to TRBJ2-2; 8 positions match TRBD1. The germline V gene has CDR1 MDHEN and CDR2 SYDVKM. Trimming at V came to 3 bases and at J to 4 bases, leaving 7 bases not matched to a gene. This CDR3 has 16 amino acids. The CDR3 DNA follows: TGTGCCAGCAGTTTGCATCGTACAGGGGGCACCGGGGAGCTGTTTTTT. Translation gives CASSLHRTGGTGELFF.

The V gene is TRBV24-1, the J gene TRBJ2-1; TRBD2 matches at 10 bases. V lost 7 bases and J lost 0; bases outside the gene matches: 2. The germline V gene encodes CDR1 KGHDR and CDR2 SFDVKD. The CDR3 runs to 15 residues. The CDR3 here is CATSSSGSSYNEQFF. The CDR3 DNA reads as TGTGCCACCAGCTCTAGCGGGAGCTCCTACAATGAGCAGTTCTTC.

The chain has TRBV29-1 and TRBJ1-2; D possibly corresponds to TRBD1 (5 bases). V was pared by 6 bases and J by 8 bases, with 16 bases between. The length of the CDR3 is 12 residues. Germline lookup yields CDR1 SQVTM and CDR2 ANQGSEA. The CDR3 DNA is TGCAGCGTGGGTGACAGCTATGGAGGCTACACCTTC. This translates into CSVGDSYGGYTF. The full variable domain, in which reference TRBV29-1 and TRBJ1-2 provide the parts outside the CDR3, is SAVISQKPSRDICQRGTSLTIQCQVDSQVTMMFWYRQQPGQSLTLIATANQGSEATYESGFVIDKFPISRPNLTFSTLTVSNMSPEDSSIYLCSVGDSYGGYTFGSGTRLTVV.

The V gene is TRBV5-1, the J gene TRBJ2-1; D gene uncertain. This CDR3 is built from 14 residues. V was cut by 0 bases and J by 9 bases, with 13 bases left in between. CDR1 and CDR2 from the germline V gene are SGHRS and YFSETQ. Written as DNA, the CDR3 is TGCGCCAGCAGCTTGGAAGTGGTCACAAGTGAGCAGTTCTTC. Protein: CASSLEVVTSEQFF. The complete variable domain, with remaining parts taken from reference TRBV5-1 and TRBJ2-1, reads KAGVTQTPRYLIKTRGQQVTLSCSPISGHRSVSWYQQTPGQGLQFLFEYFSETQRNKGNFPGRFSGRQFSNSRSEMNVSTLELGDSALYLCASSLEVVTSEQFFGPGTRLTVL.

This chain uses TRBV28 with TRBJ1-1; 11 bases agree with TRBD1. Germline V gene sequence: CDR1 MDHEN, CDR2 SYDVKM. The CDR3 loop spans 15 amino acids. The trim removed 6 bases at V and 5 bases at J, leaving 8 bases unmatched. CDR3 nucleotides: TGTGCCAGCAGAAGTGGACAGGGGGCTTGGACTGAAGCTTTCTTT. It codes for CASRSGQGAWTEAFF.

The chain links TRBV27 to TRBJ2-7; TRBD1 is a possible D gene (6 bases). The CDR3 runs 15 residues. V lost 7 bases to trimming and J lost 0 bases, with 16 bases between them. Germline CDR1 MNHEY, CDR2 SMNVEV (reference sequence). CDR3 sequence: CASMLHGQRSYEQYF. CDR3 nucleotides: TGTGCCAGCATGCTCCACGGACAGCGCTCCTACGAGCAGTACTTC.

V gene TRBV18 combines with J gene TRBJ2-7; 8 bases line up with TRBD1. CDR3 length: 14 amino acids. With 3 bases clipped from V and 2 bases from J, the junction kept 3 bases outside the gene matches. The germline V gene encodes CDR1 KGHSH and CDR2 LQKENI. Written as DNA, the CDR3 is TGTGCCAGCTCACCCAACAGGGGGGCCTACGAGCAGTACTTC. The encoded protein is CASSPNRGAYEQYF.

Here the CDR3 DNA reads TGTGCCAGCGGGCATGGAGGGAACAATCAGCCCCAGCATTTT. Residues: CASGHGGNNQPQHF. This chain uses TRBV4-2 with TRBJ1-5; no reliable D call. V gave up 8 bases and J gave up 3 bases, with 14 bases separating them. CDR3 length: 14 amino acids. Per germline, CDR1 LGHNA and CDR2 YNFKEQ.

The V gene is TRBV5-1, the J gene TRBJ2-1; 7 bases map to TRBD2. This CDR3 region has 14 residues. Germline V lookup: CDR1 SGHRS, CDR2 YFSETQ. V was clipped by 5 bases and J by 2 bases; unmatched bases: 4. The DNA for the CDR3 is TGCGCCAGCAGTCCTAGCGGAACCTACAATGAGCAGTTCTTC. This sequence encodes CASSPSGTYNEQFF.